Listed below are T cell receptor beta chains from one sample, sequenced in a study of cytomegalovirus exposure and HLA in healthy donors. The method was immunoSEQ multiplex PCR; TCRdb's version includes in-frame clones alone and lacks a portion of them. The table has 200,000 to 300,000 clones, around four fifths seen once; the top ten hold 2% to 2.5%. Sequencing was carried out using PBMCs. The source is a woman aged 40 to 49 in good health and CMV-seropositive. Each CDR3 is given with its conserved first and last residue. The D gene is left open where the match is weak. Clone size is stated in some rows and not others, as once, few, many or a class when expanded.

j_call clone_size d_call v_call cdr3_nt cdr3_aa
TRBJ2-6 . TRBD1 TRBV18 TGTGCCAGCTCACCTTTTCGGGACAGTTACTCTGGGGCCAACGTCCTGACTTTC CASSPFRDSYSGANVLTF
TRBJ2-1 . TRBD2 TRBV7-2 TGTGCCAGCAGCGCTCTAGCGGATTACAATGAGCAGTTCTTC CASSALADYNEQFF
TRBJ2-5 . TRBD2 TRBV7-6 TGTGCCAGCAGCCAACGGACTAGCGGGAGGATAGAGACCCAGTACTTC CASSQRTSGRIETQYF
TRBJ1-1 . . TRBV5-5 TGTGCCAGCAGCTTAATCAAATTTCGGGGAGACTTCACTGAAGCTTTCTTT CASSLIKFRGDFTEAFF
TRBJ1-1 . . TRBV6-5 TGTGCCAGCAGTTACGGCGGGGGTACGGGGAACACTGAAGCTTTCTTT CASSYGGGTGNTEAFF
TRBJ2-5 . TRBD1 TRBV9 TGTGCCAGCAGCGTAGGACAGGGTACGCTCGGCGGAGAGACCCAGTACTTC CASSVGQGTLGGETQYF
TRBJ2-1 . . TRBV27 TGTGCCAGCCGGGACTCAACCTCCCTGGATGAGCAGTTCTTC CASRDSTSLDEQFF
TRBJ1-1 . . TRBV9 TGTGCCAGCAGCGTAGGGGGGCAGGGCGCCACTGAAGCTTTCTTT CASSVGGQGATEAFF
TRBJ2-2 . TRBD1 TRBV19 TGTGCCACCAAACCGACAGGGCCGAGCTCCGGGGAGCTGTTTTTT CATKPTGPSSGELFF
TRBJ1-2 . TRBD1 TRBV28 TGTGCCAGCAGTTTAAGTTACAGGGGTACTAACTATGGCTACACCTTC CASSLSYRGTNYGYTF
TRBJ2-7 . TRBD2 TRBV5-6 TGTGCCAGCAGCCCGGGACTAGCGGGAGTCGTCTACGAGCAGTACTTC CASSPGLAGVVYEQYF
TRBJ1-1 once TRBD1 TRBV5-8 TGTGCCAGCAGGGTGAGGGGGCTCGGAATCACTGAAGCTTTCTTT CASRVRGLGITEAFF
TRBJ1-1 few TRBD1 TRBV5-4 TGTGCCAGCAGCTTGGACAGGGGTGAAGCTTTCTTT CASSLDRGEAFF
TRBJ2-7 . TRBD2 TRBV7-6 TGTGCCAGCAGCTTAGGGGGACTAGCGGACTCCTACGCGCAGTACTTC CASSLGGLADSYAQYF
TRBJ1-1 . . TRBV19 TGTGCCAGTAGTCTTACAGGGAAGGGGTACACTGAAGCTTTCTTT CASSLTGKGYTEAFF
TRBJ2-1 . TRBD2 TRBV7-3 TGTGCCAGCAGCTTGTCTAGCGGGAAGAACCGCAACAATGAGCAGTTCTTC CASSLSSGKNRNNEQFF
TRBJ2-5 few . TRBV5-1 TGCGCCAGCAGCTACGCCGGGGAAAAAGAGACCCAGTACTTC CASSYAGEKETQYF
TRBJ1-5 . TRBD1 TRBV4-3 TGCGCCAGCAGCCCGGACAGGGGGCGGGATCAGCCCCAGCATTTT CASSPDRGRDQPQHF
TRBJ2-7 . . TRBV9 TGTGCCAGCAGCCCAAGGGGCGTAAGCTCCTACGAGCAGTACTTC CASSPRGVSSYEQYF
TRBJ2-1 . . TRBV6-1 TGTGCCAGCAGTGAATACGACGGGAGACCCGGGGATGAGCAGTTCTTC CASSEYDGRPGDEQFF
TRBJ1-2 . TRBD1 TRBV27 TGTGCCAGCAGTTCGTGGACAGGGGCTCAAACTAACTATGGCTACACCTTC CASSSWTGAQTNYGYTF
TRBJ1-2 . TRBD1 TRBV7-2 TGTGCCAGCAGCCTAGACAGGGGTACTAACTATGGCTACACCTTC CASSLDRGTNYGYTF
TRBJ1-2 . TRBD1 TRBV25-1 TGTGCCAGCAGTGATGGGGGACAGGGGGCTCTCTTCAACTATGGCTACACCTTC CASSDGGQGALFNYGYTF
TRBJ2-5 few . TRBV6-1 TGTGCCACCTCGAGGATAGAGACCCAGTACTTC CATSRIETQYF
TRBJ2-1 . TRBD2 TRBV6-5 TGTGCCAGCAGCCAGGGACTAGCGGGAGGGGGGTGGGAGTTCTTC CASSQGLAGGGWEFF
TRBJ1-3 . TRBD1 TRBV28 TGTGCCAGCACCCCCGTGTGGGGACAGGGTCTTGAGGGAAACACCATATATTTT CASTPVWGQGLEGNTIYF
TRBJ2-7 . TRBD2 TRBV4-2 TGTGCCAGCAGCCAAGACGAGGCTAGCGGCTCCTACGAGCAGTACTTC CASSQDEASGSYEQYF
TRBJ1-6 . TRBD1 TRBV6-5 TGTGCCAGCAGGTCACCGGTAGGGGGCGGTTCACCCCTCCACTTT CASRSPVGGGSPLHF
TRBJ1-5 . . TRBV27 TGCGCCAGCAGTTTAAGTAGTCCGGACAGACATCAGCCCCAGCATTTT CASSLSSPDRHQPQHF
TRBJ1-1 . TRBD1 TRBV10-3 TGTGCCATCAGTGAGGCCCCAGGGGGCCTGAACACTGAAGCTTTCTTT CAISEAPGGLNTEAFF
TRBJ2-7 . TRBD1 TRBV28 TGTGCCAGCATAGGCCAGGGGGCTCCCACCTACGAGCAGTACTTC CASIGQGAPTYEQYF
TRBJ2-1 once . TRBV30 TGTGCCTGTAGTCGGGATGAGCAGTTCTTC CACSRDEQFF
TRBJ2-2 . TRBD2 TRBV9 TGTGCCAGCAGCGTAGTGGGACTAGCGGGAGGGCCGGACACCGGGGAGCTGTTTTTT CASSVVGLAGGPDTGELFF
TRBJ2-2 few . TRBV28 TGTGCCAGCAGTTCGGTCGGGGAGCTGTTTTTT CASSSVGELFF
TRBJ1-6 . . TRBV5-8 TGTGCCAGCAGCTTTCAGGTTGATTCACCCCTCCACTTT CASSFQVDSPLHF
TRBJ1-2 . TRBD1 TRBV7-9 TGTGCCAGCAGCAAAGGGGGACAGGGATTTATTGGTGGCTACACCTTC CASSKGGQGFIGGYTF
TRBJ1-1 . . TRBV6-5 TGTGCCAGCAGACCCTCCAACAGGGCCACTGAAGCTTTCTTT CASRPSNRATEAFF
TRBJ2-1 once TRBD2 TRBV19 TGTGCCAGTAGTATAACGGCTAGCGGGAGTTCCTACAATGAGCAGTTCTTC CASSITASGSSYNEQFF